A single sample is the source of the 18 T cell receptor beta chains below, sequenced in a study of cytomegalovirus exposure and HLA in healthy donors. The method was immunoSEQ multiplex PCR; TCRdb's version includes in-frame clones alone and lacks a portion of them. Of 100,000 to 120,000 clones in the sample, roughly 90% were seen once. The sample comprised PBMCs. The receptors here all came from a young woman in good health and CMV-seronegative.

CDR3 sequence (DNA): TGTGCCAGCAGTCAGGACAGGGGGGCTGAAGCTTTCTTT. Translated, it gives CASSQDRGAEAFF. The chain couples TRBV6-1 to TRBJ1-1, with 10 bases lining up with TRBD1. J was trimmed by 6 bases and V by 5 bases; bases with no gene match: 3. Germline CDR1 and CDR2: MNHNS and SASEGT. The CDR3 spans 13 residues.

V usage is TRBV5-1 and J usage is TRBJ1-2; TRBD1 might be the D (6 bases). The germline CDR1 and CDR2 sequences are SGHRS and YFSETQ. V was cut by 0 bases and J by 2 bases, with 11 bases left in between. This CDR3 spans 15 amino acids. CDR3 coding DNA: TGCGCCAGCAGCTTGGATGGGGGCCCGAACTATGGCTACACCTTC. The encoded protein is CASSLDGGPNYGYTF.

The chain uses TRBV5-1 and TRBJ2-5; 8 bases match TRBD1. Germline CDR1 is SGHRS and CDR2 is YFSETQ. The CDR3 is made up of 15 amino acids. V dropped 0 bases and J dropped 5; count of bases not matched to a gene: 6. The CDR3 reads CASSLETGVGETQYF. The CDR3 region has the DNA TGCGCCAGCAGCTTGGAGACAGGGGTAGGGGAGACCCAGTACTTC.

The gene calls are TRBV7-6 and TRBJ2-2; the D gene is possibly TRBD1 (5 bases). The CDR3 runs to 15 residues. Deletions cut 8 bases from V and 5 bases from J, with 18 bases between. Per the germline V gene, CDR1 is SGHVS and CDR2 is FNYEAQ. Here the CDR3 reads CASVGQLGSTGELFF. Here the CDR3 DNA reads TGTGCCAGCGTTGGACAACTTGGAAGTACCGGGGAGCTGTTTTTT.

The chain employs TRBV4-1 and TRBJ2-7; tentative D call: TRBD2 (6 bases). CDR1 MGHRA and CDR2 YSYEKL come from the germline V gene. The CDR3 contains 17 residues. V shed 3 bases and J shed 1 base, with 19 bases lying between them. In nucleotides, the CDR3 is TGCGCCAGCAGCCACCGGCCCCTCGTGGGAGGTTCCTACGAGCAGTACTTC. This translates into CASSHRPLVGGSYEQYF.

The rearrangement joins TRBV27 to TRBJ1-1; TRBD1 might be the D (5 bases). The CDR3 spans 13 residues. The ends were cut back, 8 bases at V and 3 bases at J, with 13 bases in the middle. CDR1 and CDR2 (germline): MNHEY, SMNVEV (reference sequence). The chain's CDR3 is CASGPGWYTEAFF. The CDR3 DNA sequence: TGTGCCAGCGGACCAGGGTGGTACACTGAAGCTTTCTTT.

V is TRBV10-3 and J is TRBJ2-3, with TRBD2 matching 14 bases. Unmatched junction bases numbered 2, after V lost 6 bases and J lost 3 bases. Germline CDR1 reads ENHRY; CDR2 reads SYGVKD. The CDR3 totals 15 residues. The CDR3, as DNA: TGTGCCATCAGCGGGACTAGCGGGAGTACAGATACGCAGTATTTT. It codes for CAISGTSGSTDTQYF.

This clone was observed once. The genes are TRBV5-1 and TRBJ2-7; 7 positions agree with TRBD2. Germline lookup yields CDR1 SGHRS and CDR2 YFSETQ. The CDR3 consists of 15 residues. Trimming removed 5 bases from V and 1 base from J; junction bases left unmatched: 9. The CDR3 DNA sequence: TGCGCCAGCAGGACTATACCCGGGGGGTCCTACGAGCAGTACTTC. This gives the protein CASRTIPGGSYEQYF.

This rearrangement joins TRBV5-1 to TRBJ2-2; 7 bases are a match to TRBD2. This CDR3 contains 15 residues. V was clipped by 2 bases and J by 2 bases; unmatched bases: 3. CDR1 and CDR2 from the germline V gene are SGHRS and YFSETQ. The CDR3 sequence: CASSFRGLNTGELFF. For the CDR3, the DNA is TGCGCCAGCAGCTTCCGGGGACTAAACACCGGGGAGCTGTTTTTT.

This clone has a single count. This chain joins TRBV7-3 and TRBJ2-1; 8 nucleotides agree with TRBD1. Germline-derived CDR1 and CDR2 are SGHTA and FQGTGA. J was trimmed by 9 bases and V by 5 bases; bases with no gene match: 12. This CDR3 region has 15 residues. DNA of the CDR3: TGTGCCAGCAGCCATGCTTGGCAGGGGGCGGTTGAGCAGTTCTTC. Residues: CASSHAWQGAVEQFF.

Here the CDR3 reads CASSVESGPGETQYF. In DNA form, the CDR3 reads TGTGCCAGCAGCGTAGAAAGCGGCCCCGGGGAGACCCAGTACTTC. This chain connects TRBV9 to TRBJ2-5; D perhaps matches TRBD2 (5 bases). Germline-derived CDR1 and CDR2 are SGDLS and YYNGEE. V was trimmed by 0 bases and J by 5 bases, leaving 14 bases between them. The CDR3 is 15 residues long.

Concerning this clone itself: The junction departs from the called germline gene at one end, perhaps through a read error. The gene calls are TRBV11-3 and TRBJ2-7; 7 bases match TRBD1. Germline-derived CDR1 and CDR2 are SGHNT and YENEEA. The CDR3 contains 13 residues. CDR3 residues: CASSWGQIYGQYF. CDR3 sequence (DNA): TGTGCCAGCAGCTGGGGACAGATCTACGGGCAGTACTTC.

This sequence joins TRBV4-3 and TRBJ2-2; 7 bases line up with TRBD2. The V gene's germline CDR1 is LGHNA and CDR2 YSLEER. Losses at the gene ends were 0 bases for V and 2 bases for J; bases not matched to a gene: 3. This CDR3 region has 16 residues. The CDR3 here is CASSQDQRGNTGELFF. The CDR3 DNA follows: TGCGCCAGCAGCCAAGATCAGCGGGGTAACACCGGGGAGCTGTTTTTT.

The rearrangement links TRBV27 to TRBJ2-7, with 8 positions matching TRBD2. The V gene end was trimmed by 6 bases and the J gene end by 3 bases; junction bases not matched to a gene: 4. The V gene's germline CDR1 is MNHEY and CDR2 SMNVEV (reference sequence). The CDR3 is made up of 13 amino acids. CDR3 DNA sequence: TGTGCCAGCAGCCTGGGGACTAGCTACGAGCAGTACTTC. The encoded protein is CASSLGTSYEQYF.

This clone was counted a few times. CDR3 residues: CASSPDFPYGYTF. The DNA for the CDR3 is TGTGCCAGCAGCCCCGACTTTCCCTATGGCTACACCTTC. The chain recombines TRBV7-9 with TRBJ1-2; D is unresolved. CDR3 length: 13 amino acids. CDR1 is SEHNR and CDR2 is FQNEAQ in the germline V gene (reference sequence). Deletions cut 5 bases from V and 4 bases from J, with 11 bases between.

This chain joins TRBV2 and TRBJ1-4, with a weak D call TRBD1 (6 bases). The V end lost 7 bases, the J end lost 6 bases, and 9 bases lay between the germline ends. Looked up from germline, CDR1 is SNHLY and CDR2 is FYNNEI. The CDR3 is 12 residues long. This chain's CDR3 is CASKGGDEKLFF. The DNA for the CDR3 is TGTGCCAGCAAAGGGGGTGATGAAAAACTGTTTTTT.

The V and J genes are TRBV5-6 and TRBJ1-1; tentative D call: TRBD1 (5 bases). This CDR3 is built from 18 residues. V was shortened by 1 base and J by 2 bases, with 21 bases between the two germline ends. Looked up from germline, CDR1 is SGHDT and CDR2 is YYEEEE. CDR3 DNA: TGTGCCAGCAGCTTGCGTGCCGGGATGACGGGGGGTAACACTGAAGCTTTCTTT. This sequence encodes CASSLRAGMTGGNTEAFF.

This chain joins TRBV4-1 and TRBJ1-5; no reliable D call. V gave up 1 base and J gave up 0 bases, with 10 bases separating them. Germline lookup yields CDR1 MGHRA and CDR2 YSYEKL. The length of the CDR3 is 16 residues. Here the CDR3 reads CASSQGGSYSNQPQHF. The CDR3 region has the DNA TGCGCCAGCAGCCAAGGAGGGTCTTATAGCAATCAGCCCCAGCATTTT.